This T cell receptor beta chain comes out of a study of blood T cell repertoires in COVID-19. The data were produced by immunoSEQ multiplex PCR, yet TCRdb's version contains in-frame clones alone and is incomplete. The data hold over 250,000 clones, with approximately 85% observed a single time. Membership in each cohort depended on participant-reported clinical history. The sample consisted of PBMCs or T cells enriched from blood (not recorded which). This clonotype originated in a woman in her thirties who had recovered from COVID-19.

In DNA, the CDR3 is TGTGCCAGCAGCTTACTAGAGCGTCCTACCAATGAGCAGTTCTTC. Translation gives CASSLLERPTNEQFF. The chain combines TRBV7-8 with TRBJ2-1, with D uncertain. The V gene's germline CDR1 is SGHVS and CDR2 FQNEAQ. The CDR3 is 15 residues long. V was cut by 2 bases and J by 6 bases, with 14 bases left in between.